These 16 T cell receptor beta chains were all obtained from the same sample, sequenced in a study of control samples from healthy donors and cancer patients. Here immunoSEQ multiplex PCR was the method, and the copy in TCRdb shows in-frame clones only, minus some. The sample carries about 170,000 clones, around nine tenths recorded once. Sequencing used blood. The receptors originated from a woman aged 25-40 years in good health.

The chain carries TRBV10-3 and TRBJ1-6; D not certain. Germline V gene data show CDR1 as ENHRY and CDR2 as SYGVKD. The CDR3 contains 11 residues. Trimming took off 3 bases at V and 13 bases at J, with 7 bases between the two ends. CDR3 residues: CAISDYGPLHF. CDR3 bases: TGTGCCATCAGTGACTACGGCCCCCTCCACTTT.

The chain has TRBV28 and TRBJ2-5; D may be TRBD1 (5 bases). Germline V gene data show CDR1 as MDHEN and CDR2 as SYDVKM. CDR3 length: 16 amino acids. Between the trimmed V and J ends, which lost 2 bases and 12 bases, there was a span of 25 bases. The DNA of the CDR3 is TGTGCCAGCAGTTTAGCCCCGGGCGTACAGGAGCCGTCGGAGTACTTC. Translating it yields CASSLAPGVQEPSEYF.

This clone has only a few counts. The rearrangement joins TRBV6-5 to TRBJ1-1, with D perhaps TRBD1 (5 bases). Germline V gene lookup returns CDR1 MNHEY and CDR2 SVGAGI. There are 13 residues in the CDR3. Between the trimmed V and J ends, which lost 5 bases and 5 bases, there was a span of 12 bases. The CDR3 coding sequence is TGTGCCAGCAGTCCAGGGTTTGAGACTGAAGCTTTCTTT. This gives the protein CASSPGFETEAFF.

The gene calls are TRBV6-5 and TRBJ2-7; TRBD1 matches 8 bases. The CDR3 length is 15 residues. The germline V gene encodes CDR1 MNHEY and CDR2 SVGAGI. Unmatched junction bases numbered 12, after V lost 6 bases and J lost 5 bases. The CDR3, as DNA: TGTGCCAGCAGACCCAGACAGGGGAGTTTGGACGAGCAGTACTTC. Translation: CASRPRQGSLDEQYF.

The genes are TRBV4-1 and TRBJ2-3, with D uncertain. CDR3 length equals 19 residues. Trimming removed 0 bases at V and 1 base at J, with 20 bases between. CDR1 and CDR2 (germline): MGHRA, YSYEKL. As DNA, the CDR3 is TGCGCCAGCAGCCAAGATATTTTGGTAGCCGCCCCCCGCACAGATACGCAGTATTTT. It yields the protein CASSQDILVAAPRTDTQYF.

In DNA, the CDR3 is TGCGCCAGCAGCTTGGGGTTAGGCACCCGAGGGGTTGAAGAGACCCAGTACTTC. Its translation: CASSLGLGTRGVEETQYF. The V gene is TRBV5-1, the J gene TRBJ2-5, with D tentatively TRBD1 or TRBD2 (5 bases each). The germline V gene has CDR1 SGHRS and CDR2 YFSETQ. V was pared by 0 bases and J by 3 bases, with 21 bases between. CDR3 length: 18 residues.

V and J are TRBV5-4 and TRBJ2-1; 9 positions match TRBD2. CDR1 and CDR2 (germline): SGHNT, YYREEE (reference sequence). The CDR3 extends over 19 amino acids. The J segment lost 7 bases and the V segment lost 2 bases, leaving 19 bases of the junction unmatched. Here the CDR3 DNA reads TGTGCCAGCAGCTTACCTGGCCGGCGGGAGGGCGAGGTTAGTAATGAGCAGTTCTTC. This encodes CASSLPGRREGEVSNEQFF.

This sequence joins TRBV6-5 and TRBJ2-5; no definite D call. From germline, CDR1 is MNHEY and CDR2 SVGAGI. The CDR3 has 14 residues. The V and J ends lost 6 bases and 5 bases respectively, with 16 bases between them. The CDR3 region has the DNA TGTGCCAGCAGGGGGTCTCTCGGCCGGGAGACCCAGTACTTC. Translation gives CASRGSLGRETQYF.

V is TRBV21-1 and J is TRBJ1-4. TRBV21-1 is listed as a pseudogene. This CDR3 contains 15 residues. CDR3 bases: TGTGCCAGCAGCAAGGACCGCGGATATAATGAAAAACTGTTTTTT. Protein: CASSKDRGYNEKLFF.

The CDR3 bases are TGTGCCAGCAGCTATAGCGGGAGAGCTAATGAGCAGTTCTTC. Translating it yields CASSYSGRANEQFF. V is TRBV3-1 (or the pseudogene TRBV3-2) and J is TRBJ2-1, with 9 positions matching TRBD2. The junction had 6 bases not matched to a gene; V was cut back by 5 bases and J by 7 bases. The CDR3 is 14 amino acids. Germline V gene data show CDR1 as LGHDT and CDR2 as YNNKEL (reference sequence).

The rearrangement joins TRBV5-1 to TRBJ1-2, with no clear D. V gave up 0 bases and J gave up 1 base, with 7 bases separating them. The CDR3 sequence is 14 residues long. Germline V gene lookup returns CDR1 SGHRS and CDR2 YFSETQ. The CDR3 sequence: CASSLGSDNYGYTF. In nucleotides, the CDR3 is TGCGCCAGCAGCTTGGGGTCAGATAACTATGGCTACACCTTC.

This clone was seen once. The rearrangement links TRBV2 to TRBJ2-4; D call uncertain. CDR3 length equals 12 residues. V was shortened by 1 base and J by 8 bases, with 6 bases between the two germline ends. Germline CDR1 reads SNHLY; CDR2 reads FYNNEI. The CDR3 region has the DNA TGTGCCAGCAGTGAAGGGGCTTACATTCAGTACTTC. It specifies CASSEGAYIQYF.

V usage is TRBV7-9 and J usage is TRBJ1-3; no definite D call. Germline V CDR1 and CDR2: SEHNR, FQNEAQ (reference sequence). The ends were cut back, 6 bases at V and 3 bases at J, with 6 bases in the middle. The CDR3 is 12 amino acids. In nucleotides, the CDR3 is TGTGCCAGCAGAGTCGGTGGAAACACCATATATTTT. It codes for CASRVGGNTIYF.

In its sample, this clone was seen many times. The chain is built from TRBV5-5 and TRBJ1-4; a possible D gene is TRBD1 (5 bases). There are 13 residues in the CDR3. Deletions cut 3 bases from V and 5 bases from J, with 8 bases between. The germline CDR1 and CDR2 sequences are SGHKS and YYEKEE (reference sequence). The CDR3 protein is CASSSGTNEKLFF. CDR3 DNA: TGTGCCAGCAGCTCCGGGACGAATGAAAAACTGTTTTTT.

This clone was seen just once. J is TRBJ1-1 and V is TRBV5-6, with 8 bases that match TRBD1. Trimming at V came to 2 bases and at J to 4 bases, leaving 4 bases not matched to a gene. Germline CDR1 is SGHDT and CDR2 is YYEEEE. The CDR3 totals 14 residues. CDR3 in amino acids: CASSFQGAATEAFF. Written as DNA, the CDR3 is TGTGCCAGCAGCTTCCAGGGGGCGGCCACTGAAGCTTTCTTT.

The gene calls are TRBV3-1 (or the pseudogene TRBV3-2) and TRBJ1-1; D is uncertain. Trimming took off 1 base at V and 6 bases at J, with 3 bases between the two ends. The CDR3 has 11 amino acids. CDR1 LGHDT and CDR2 YNNKEL come from the germline V gene (reference sequence). CDR3 sequence reads: CASSQGPEAFF. The CDR3 DNA reads as TGTGCCAGCAGCCAAGGACCTGAAGCTTTCTTT.